This entry is about one TCR beta chain. What it recognizes is unknown. The sample is drawn from a study of cytomegalovirus exposure and HLA in healthy donors. Study-level information: Among over 300 genotyped donors, about 83% fell in the Caucasian-associated ancestry cluster.

Regarding the study as a whole: Upon later analysis, TCR association rates were observed to vary by HLA locus, being highest for DRB1 and lowest for HLA-C.

PCR was performed using 60 Vbeta and 13 Jbeta primers. Profiling relied on immunoSEQ multiplex PCR, and the TCRdb table lists in-frame clones only, not all of them. The table includes more than 85,000 clones, around 72% detected once. Germline CDR1 and CDR2: LGHNA and YNFKEQ. This CDR3 has 19 residues. J gave up 1 base and V 0 bases, and 12 bases lay outside the gene matches. This receptor was taken from a male donor in good health and CMV-seropositive. Material: PBMCs. The chain couples TRBV4-2 to TRBJ2-5, with 9 bases lining up with TRBD2. The CDR3 protein is CASSQEGGSGGLFQETQYF. CDR3 coding DNA: TGTGCCAGCAGCCAAGAAGGTGGTAGCGGGGGCCTATTCCAAGAGACCCAGTACTTC.